This T cell receptor beta chain derives from a study of shared T cell receptors in the human thymus. CDR3 size: 13 residues. Germline V gene data show CDR1 as MNHEY and CDR2 as SVGAGI. Trimming left V 0 bases short and J 7 bases short, with 9 bases between. The protocol was immunoSEQ multiplex PCR, while the TCRdb copy is restricted to in-frame clones and leaves out a portion. The sample yields about 660,000 clones, approximately 87% seen once. In addition, the sample was reused for a study of human thymus T cells. That paper notes: Healthy Finnish infants undergoing corrective surgery for congenital heart defects were used as donors. During corrective heart surgery, resections were taken, and the thymus tissue came from them. Related research described strongly overlapping thymic repertoires in unrelated people.

Input material: thymocytes. The genes are TRBV6-5 and TRBJ1-1; possible D gene TRBD1, 5 bases. The TCR originated in a boy in the first two years of life with a congenital heart defect. CDR3 loop: CASSYSGLGEAFF. The DNA of the CDR3 is TGTGCCAGCAGTTACTCGGGACTGGGTGAAGCTTTCTTT.